The clone carrying this T cell receptor beta chain was picked up many times. Its antigen is undetermined. One junction end disagrees with the germline gene, perhaps due to a read error. This record comes from a study of response to subunit inactivated influenza vaccine. The study's findings and limits: T cells newly recruited by each seasonal influenza vaccination are few, the authors suggested.

Germline V gene data show CDR1 as SEHNR and CDR2 as FQNEAQ (reference sequence). This CDR3 has 12 residues. MiXCR, run by TCRdb on the RT-PCR reads, gives a single entry per CDR3 protein. The top ten clones hold roughly 11% of a sample with about 650,000 distinct CDR3 sequences, around a sixth of them seen once. The chain has TRBV7-9 and TRBJ1-3, with D unresolved. The sequencing used PBMCs from blood, collected roughly 13 days after vaccination. The receptor comes from a man aged 50 to 59 who received an inactivated influenza vaccine. The CDR3 bases are TGTGCCAGCAGCTTAGTTGGAGACACCATATATTTT. Its translation: CASSLVGDTIYF.